One T cell receptor (beta chain) is described in this entry. While unrecorded immune exposures were likely, the donors were nominally healthy when sampled. The PCR ran on 60 Vbeta and 13 Jbeta primers. Under the authors' procedure: An analysis that came later counted some 85 million unique TCR beta chains, approximately 10 million shared. Measured with immunoSEQ multiplex PCR; TCRdb has only the in-frame clones, and not every one. The DNA was the basis for D and trimming; V, J and clone size are from that table. The sample has roughly 120,000 clones, 9% to 10% seen once. These data belong to a study of cytomegalovirus exposure and HLA in healthy donors. The clonotype originates from a young man in good health and CMV-seronegative. Sample: PBMCs.

The DNA for the CDR3 is TGTGCAGTAGGATCTTCATGGGGCCACGCTCCTAACTATGGCTACACCTTC. It codes for CAVGSSWGHAPNYGYTF. The chain carries TRBV19 and TRBJ1-2; D perhaps matches TRBD1 (5 bases). The CDR3 is made up of 17 amino acids. Looked up from germline, CDR1 is LNHDA and CDR2 is SQIVND (reference sequence).